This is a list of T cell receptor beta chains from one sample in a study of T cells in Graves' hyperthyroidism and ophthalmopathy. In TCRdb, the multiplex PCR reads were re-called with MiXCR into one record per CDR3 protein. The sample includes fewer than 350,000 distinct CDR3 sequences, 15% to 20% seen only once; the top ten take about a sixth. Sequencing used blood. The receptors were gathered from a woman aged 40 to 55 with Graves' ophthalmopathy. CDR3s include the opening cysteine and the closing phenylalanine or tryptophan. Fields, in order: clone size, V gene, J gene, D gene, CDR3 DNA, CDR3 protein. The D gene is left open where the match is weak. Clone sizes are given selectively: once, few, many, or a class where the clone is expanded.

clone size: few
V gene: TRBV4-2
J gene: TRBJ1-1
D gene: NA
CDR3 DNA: TGTGCCAGCAGACCAACGGTCATGAACACTGAAGCTTTCTTT
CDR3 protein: CASRPTVMNTEAFF

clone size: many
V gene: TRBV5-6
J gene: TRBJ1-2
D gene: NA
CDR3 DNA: TGTGCCAGCAGCTTTCAAATGGACATTTCGGAGGGCTACACCTTC
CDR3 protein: CASSFQMDISEGYTF

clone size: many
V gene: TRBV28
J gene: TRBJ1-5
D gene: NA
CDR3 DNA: TGTGCCAGCAAGCTACTTGGGCTTTCGAATCAGCCCCAGCATTTT
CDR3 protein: CASKLLGLSNQPQHF

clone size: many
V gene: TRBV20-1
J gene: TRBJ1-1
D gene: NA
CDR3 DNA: TGCAGTGCTCAGAGCCTCAGGGGAACTGAAGCTTTCTTT
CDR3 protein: CSAQSLRGTEAFF

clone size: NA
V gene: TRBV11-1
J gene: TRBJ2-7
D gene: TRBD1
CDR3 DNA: TGTGCCAGCAGCTTAGCGAGGGGACAGGGGTCCTACGAGCAGTACTTC
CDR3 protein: CASSLARGQGSYEQYF

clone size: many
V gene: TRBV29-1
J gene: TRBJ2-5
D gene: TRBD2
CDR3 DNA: TGCAGCGTGGAACTAGCGGGAGGGCAGGAGACCCAGTACTTC
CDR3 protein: CSVELAGGQETQYF

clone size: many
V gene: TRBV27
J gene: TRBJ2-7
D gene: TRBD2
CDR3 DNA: TGTGCCAGTAGATCTAGCGGGGGATTCTACGAGCAGTACTTC
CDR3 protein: CASRSSGGFYEQYF

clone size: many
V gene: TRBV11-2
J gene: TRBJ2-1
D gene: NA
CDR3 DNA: TGTGCCAGCAGCTTAGGGGGAGATGAGCAGTTCTTC
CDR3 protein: CASSLGGDEQFF

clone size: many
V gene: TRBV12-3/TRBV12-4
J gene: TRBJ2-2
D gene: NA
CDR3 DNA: TGTGCCAGCAGCTGGTTCGGGGAGCTGTTTTTT
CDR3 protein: CASSWFGELFF

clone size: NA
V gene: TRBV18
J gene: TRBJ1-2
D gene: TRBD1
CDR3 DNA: TGTGCCAGCTCAGAGGGGGCGAGCTATGGCTACACCTTC
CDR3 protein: CASSEGASYGYTF

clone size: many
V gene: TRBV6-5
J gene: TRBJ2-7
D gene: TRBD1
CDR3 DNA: TGTGCCAGCAGTTACTCAGGTCCGGGACAGGGGGCTCAGTACTTC
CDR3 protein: CASSYSGPGQGAQYF

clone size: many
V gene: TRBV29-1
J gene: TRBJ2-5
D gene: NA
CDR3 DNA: TGCAGCGTAATCCCGGCCCCAGAGACCCAGTACTTC
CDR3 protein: CSVIPAPETQYF

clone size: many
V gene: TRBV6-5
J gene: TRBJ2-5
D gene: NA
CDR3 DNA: TGTGCCAGCCAAAAGACCCGCCGGGAGACCCAGTACTTC
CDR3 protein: CASQKTRRETQYF

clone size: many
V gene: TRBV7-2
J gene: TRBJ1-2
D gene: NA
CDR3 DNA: TGTGCCAGCAGAGTACAGACAGCCTATGGCTACACCTTC
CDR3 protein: CASRVQTAYGYTF

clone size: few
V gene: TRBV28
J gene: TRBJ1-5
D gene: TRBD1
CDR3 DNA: TGCGCCAGCAGTCACACAGGGGGCGGACAGCCCCAGCATTTT
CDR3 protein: CASSHTGGGQPQHF

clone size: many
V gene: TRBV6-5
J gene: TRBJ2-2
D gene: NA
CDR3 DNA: TGTGCCAGCAGTTACTCGATAGCCGGGAACACCGGGGAGCTGTTTTTT
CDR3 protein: CASSYSIAGNTGELFF